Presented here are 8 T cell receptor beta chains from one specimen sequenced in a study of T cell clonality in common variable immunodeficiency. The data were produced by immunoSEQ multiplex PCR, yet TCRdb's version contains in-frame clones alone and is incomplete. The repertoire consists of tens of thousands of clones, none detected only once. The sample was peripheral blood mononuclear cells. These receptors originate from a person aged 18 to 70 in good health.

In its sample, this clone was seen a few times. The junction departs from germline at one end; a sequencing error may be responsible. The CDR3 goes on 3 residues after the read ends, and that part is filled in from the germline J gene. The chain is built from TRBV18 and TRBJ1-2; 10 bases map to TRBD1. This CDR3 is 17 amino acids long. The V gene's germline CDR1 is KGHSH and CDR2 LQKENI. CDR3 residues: CASSPTGTGASGYDYTF. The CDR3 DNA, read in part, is TGTGCCAGCTCACCAACCGGGACAGGGGCTTCCGGCTATGAC.

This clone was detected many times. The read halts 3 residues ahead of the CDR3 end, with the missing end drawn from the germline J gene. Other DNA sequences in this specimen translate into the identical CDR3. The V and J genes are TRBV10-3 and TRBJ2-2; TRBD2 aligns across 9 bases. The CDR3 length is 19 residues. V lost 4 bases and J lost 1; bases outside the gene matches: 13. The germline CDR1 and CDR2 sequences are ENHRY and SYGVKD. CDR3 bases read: TGTGCCATCAGTGTTGGATTAGCGGGAGCGGTAAGGAACACCGGGGAG. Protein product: CAISVGLAGAVRNTGE. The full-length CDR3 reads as CAISVGLAGAVRNTGELFF.

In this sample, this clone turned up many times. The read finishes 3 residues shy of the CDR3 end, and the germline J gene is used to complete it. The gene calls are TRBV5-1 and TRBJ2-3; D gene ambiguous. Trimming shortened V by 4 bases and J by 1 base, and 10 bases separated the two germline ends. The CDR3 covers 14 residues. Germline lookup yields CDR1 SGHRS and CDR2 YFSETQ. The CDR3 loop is CASSAAQRTDTQYF. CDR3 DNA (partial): TGCGCCAGCAGCGCGGCTCAGCGCACAGATACG.

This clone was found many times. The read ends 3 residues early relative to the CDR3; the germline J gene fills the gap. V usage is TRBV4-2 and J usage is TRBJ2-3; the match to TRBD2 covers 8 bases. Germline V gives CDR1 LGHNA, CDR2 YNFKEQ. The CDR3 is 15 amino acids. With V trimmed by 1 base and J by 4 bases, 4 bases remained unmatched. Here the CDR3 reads CASSQARGGSDTQYF. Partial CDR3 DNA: TGTGCCAGCAGCCAAGCCCGGGGGGGCTCAGATACG.

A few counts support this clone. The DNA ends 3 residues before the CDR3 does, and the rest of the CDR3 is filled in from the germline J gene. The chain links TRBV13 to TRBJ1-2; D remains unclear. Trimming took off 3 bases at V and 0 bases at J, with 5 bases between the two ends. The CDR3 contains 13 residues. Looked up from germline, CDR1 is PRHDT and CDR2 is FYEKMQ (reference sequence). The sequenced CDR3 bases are TGTGCCAGCAGCTTTCGGTCTAACTATGGC. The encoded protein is CASSFRSNYG. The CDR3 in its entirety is CASSFRSNYGYTF.

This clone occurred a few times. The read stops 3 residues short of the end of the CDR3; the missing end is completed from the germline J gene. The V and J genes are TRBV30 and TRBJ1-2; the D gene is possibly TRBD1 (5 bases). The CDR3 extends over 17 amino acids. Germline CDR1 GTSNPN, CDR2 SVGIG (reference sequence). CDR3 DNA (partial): TGTGCCTGGAGCGCTCGGCGGACTAGCGGGTCGGGTGGGACC. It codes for CAWSARRTSGSGGT. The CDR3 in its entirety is CAWSARRTSGSGGTYTF.

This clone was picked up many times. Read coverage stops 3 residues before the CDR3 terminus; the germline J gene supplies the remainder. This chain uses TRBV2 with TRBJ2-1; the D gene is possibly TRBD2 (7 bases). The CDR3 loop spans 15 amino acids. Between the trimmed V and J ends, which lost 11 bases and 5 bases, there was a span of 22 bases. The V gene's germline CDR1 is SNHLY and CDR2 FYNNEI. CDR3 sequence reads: CASTVEGGPNNEQFF. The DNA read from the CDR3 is TGTGCCTCCACAGTGGAGGGGGGGCCAAACAATGAG.

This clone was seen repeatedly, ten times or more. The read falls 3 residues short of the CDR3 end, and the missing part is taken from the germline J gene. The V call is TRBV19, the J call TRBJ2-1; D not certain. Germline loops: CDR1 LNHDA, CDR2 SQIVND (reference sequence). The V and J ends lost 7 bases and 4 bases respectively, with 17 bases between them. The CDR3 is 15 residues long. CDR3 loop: CASNQEHRSYNEQFF. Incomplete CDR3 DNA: TGTGCCAGTAATCAGGAACACCGAAGTTACAATGAG.